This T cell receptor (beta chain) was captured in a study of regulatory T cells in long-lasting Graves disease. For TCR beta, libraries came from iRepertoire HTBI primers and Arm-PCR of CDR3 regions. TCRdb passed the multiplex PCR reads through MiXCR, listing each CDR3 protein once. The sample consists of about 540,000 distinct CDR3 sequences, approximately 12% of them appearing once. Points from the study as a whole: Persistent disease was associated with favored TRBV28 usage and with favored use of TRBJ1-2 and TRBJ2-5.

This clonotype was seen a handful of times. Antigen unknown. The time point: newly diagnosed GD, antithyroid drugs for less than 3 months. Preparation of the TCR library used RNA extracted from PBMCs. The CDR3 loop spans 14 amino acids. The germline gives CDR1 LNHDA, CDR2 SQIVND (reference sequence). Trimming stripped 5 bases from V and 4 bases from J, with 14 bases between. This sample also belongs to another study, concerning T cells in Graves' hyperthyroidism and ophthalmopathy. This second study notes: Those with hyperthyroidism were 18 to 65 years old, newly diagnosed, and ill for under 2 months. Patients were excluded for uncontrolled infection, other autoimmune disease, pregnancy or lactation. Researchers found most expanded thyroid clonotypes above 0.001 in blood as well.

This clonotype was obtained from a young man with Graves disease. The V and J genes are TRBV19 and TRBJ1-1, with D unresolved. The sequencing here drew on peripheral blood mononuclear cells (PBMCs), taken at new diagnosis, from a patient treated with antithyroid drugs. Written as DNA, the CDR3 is TGTGCCAGTAGTGCCTCCCTCTTGGGCACTGAAGCTTTCTTT. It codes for CASSASLLGTEAFF.